The next 5 T cell receptor beta chains were all read from a single sample in a study of shared clonotypes between healthy human individuals (dated by TCRdb to the early 2020s). Library preparation was by the immunoSEQ multiplex PCR assay. What TCRdb holds here is the immuneACCESS table cut down to in-frame rearrangements. Part of the clones is not present; checked against another copy, under half of the missing clones reflect an unresolved V gene, and the others are unexplained. In all, the sample holds about 1 million clones, and about 80% of those were seen once. The ten largest account for less than 1.5% of the sample. Input material: memory CD4+ T cells sorted from blood. What the cell subset or site label conveys for this sample: CD45RA-negative fraction. The receptors originated from a man younger than 35 in good health.

This clone was found a few times. V and J are TRBV28 and TRBJ2-1; 7 positions agree with TRBD2. This CDR3 contains 16 residues. Germline CDR1 reads MDHEN; CDR2 reads SYDVKM. V shed 6 bases and J 4 bases; nucleotides not matched to a gene: 12. CDR3: CASRTPSGDLYNEQFF. CDR3 DNA sequence: TGTGCCAGCAGAACACCAAGCGGGGACCTGTACAATGAGCAGTTCTTC.

The chain joins TRBV6-5 to TRBJ1-4, with 11 bases that match TRBD1. After removal of 2 bases from V and 8 bases from J, the junction contained 4 bases not matched to a gene. The CDR3 contains 15 residues. Germline V CDR1 and CDR2: MNHEY, SVGAGI. The CDR3 is CASSYGQGAREKLFF. CDR3 in DNA: TGTGCCAGCAGTTACGGACAGGGGGCGAGAGAAAAACTGTTTTTT.

This clone was found once. The V gene is TRBV7-2, the J gene TRBJ2-1; 7 bases map to TRBD2. This CDR3 comprises 13 residues. Germline-derived CDR1 and CDR2 are SGHTA and FQGNSA. Trimming cost V 5 bases and J 5 bases; bases outside gene matches: 3. The CDR3, as DNA: TGTGCCAGCAGCCCGAGCGGGAACAATGAGCAGTTCTTC. This translates into CASSPSGNNEQFF.

The chain has TRBV18 and TRBJ1-4; TRBD1 matches 11 bases. The germline gives CDR1 KGHSH, CDR2 LQKENI. After removal of 3 bases from V and 1 base from J, the junction contained 4 bases not matched to a gene. The CDR3 sequence is 17 residues long. The CDR3 sequence is CASSPGQGARTNEKLFF. CDR3 nucleotides: TGTGCCAGCTCACCTGGACAGGGGGCTCGAACTAATGAAAAACTGTTTTTT.

This clone was detected only once. The CDR3 nucleotides are TGTGCCAGCAGTGTTTCTATCTCTGGGGCCAACGTCCTGACTTTC. This codes for CASSVSISGANVLTF. This sequence joins TRBV6-1 and TRBJ2-6; D is uncertain. The V end lost 4 bases, the J end lost 0 bases, and 7 bases lay between the germline ends. This CDR3 spans 15 amino acids. CDR1 and CDR2 (germline): MNHNS, SASEGT.